This TCR beta chain was recorded in a study of PD-1 blockade in classical Hodgkin lymphoma. Study-wide findings and caveats: Why the repertoires differ is still unclear, perhaps disease activity or prior therapy. Only CD4+ TCR diversity, not CD8+, had risen significantly by C4D1.

Time point described: cycle 4 day 1 (C4D1), after less than 7 weeks of nivolumab. In every patient, relapse followed autologous stem cell transplantation, while exposure to brentuximab vedotin differed. Responses achieved at best were complete response, partial response or progressive disease. Note on this clone: Its antigen is not identified.

Sequencing was performed with immunoSEQ multiplex PCR; in TCRdb, only in-frame clones are kept and a portion is missing. The sample carries roughly 96,000 clones, 93% recorded once. The specimen was peripheral blood mononuclear cells (PBMCs), collected before the fourth cycle of nivolumab. This clonotype was sampled from a human donor with classical Hodgkin lymphoma.

Written as DNA, the CDR3 is TGTGCCAGCAGCTCCGGACTAGCGGGAGAAATAGATACGCAGTATTTT. It codes for CASSSGLAGEIDTQYF. The chain couples TRBV7-3 to TRBJ2-3; 13 bases are a match to TRBD2. The CDR3 has 16 amino acids. CDR1 SGHTA and CDR2 FQGTGA come from the germline V gene. J was trimmed by 5 bases and V by 4 bases; bases with no gene match: 6.